Included here is one T cell receptor (beta chain) sequence, with context. In the original analysis: Quantification of nucleated cells was approximated via reference gene primer amplification. The data were produced by immunoSEQ multiplex PCR, yet TCRdb's version contains in-frame clones alone and is incomplete. The V and J calls and clone size were taken over from that table, and D and trimming were inferred from the DNA. The data show more than 200,000 clones, less than 85% seen once. This sample stems from a study of blood T cell repertoires in COVID-19. There are 12 residues in the CDR3. Trimming stripped 4 bases from V and 8 bases from J, with 9 bases between. CDR1 and CDR2 from the germline V gene are SGHNT and YYREEE (reference sequence).

The rearrangement uses TRBV5-4 and TRBJ1-4, with D uncertain. Input material: peripheral blood. The receptor comes from a woman between 65 and 79 years old with active or convalescent COVID-19. The CDR3 nucleotides are TGTGCCAGCAGCCTTTTTTCCGAAAAACTGTTTTTT. Translated: CASSLFSEKLFF. Based on the CDR3 plus reference TRBV5-4 and TRBJ1-4, the full variable domain is ETGVTQSPTHLIKTRGQQVTLRCSSQSGHNTVSWYQQALGQGPQFIFQYYREEENGRGNFPPRFSGLQFPNYSSELNVNALELDDSALYLCASSLFSEKLFFGSGTQLSVL.